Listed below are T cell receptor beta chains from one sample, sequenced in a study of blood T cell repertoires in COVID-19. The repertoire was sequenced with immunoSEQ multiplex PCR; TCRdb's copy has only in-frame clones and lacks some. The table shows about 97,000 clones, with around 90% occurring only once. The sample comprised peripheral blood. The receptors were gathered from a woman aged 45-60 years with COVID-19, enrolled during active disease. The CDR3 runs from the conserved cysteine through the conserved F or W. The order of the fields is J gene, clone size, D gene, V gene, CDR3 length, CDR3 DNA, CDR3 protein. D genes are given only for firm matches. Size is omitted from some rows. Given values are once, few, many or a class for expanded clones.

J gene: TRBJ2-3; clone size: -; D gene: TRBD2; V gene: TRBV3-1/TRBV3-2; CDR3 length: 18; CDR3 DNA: TGTGCCAGCAGCCAGACGACTAGCGGGGGGGCCGTGGCAGATACGCAGTATTTT; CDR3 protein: CASSQTTSGGAVADTQYF
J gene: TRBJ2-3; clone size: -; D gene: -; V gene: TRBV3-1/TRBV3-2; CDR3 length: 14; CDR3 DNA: TGTGCCAGCAGTGGGGGGTGGGGCACAGATACGCAGTATTTT; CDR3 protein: CASSGGWGTDTQYF
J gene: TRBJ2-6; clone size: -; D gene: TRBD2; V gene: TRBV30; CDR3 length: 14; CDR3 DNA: TGTGCTCGGGGGGGGACTCGTCGGGCCAACGTCCTGACTTTC; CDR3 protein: CARGGTRRANVLTF
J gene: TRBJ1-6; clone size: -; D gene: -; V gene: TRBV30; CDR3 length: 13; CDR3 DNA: TGTGCCTGGAGTGGAGGGAGTCATTCACCCCTCCACTTT; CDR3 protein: CAWSGGSHSPLHF
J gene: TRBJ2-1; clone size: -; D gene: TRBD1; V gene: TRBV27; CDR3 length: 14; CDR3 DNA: TGTGCCAGCAGTTTCGGGAGGACAGGGGATGAGCAGTTCTTC; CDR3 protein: CASSFGRTGDEQFF
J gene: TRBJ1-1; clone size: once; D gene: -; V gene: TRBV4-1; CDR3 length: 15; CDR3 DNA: TGCGCCAGCAGCCAAGGGATGGGGGCGAACACTGAAGCTTTCTTT; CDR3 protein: CASSQGMGANTEAFF
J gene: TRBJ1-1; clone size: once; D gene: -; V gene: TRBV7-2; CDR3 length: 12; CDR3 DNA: TGTGCCAGCAGCTTAGCGGGGACAAAAGCTTTCTTT; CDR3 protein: CASSLAGTKAFF
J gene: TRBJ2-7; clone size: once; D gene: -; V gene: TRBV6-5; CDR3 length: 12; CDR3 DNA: TGTGCCAGCTCTGAGGGAACCTACGAGCAGTACTTC; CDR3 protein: CASSEGTYEQYF
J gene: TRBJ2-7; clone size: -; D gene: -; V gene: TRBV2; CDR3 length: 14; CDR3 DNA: TGTGCCAGCACTACCCGGGACTCCCCTTCCGAGCAGTACTTC; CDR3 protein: CASTTRDSPSEQYF
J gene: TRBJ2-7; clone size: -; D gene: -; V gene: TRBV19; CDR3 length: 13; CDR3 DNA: TGTGCCAGTAGTCCTACAGGATCCTACGAGCAGTACTTC; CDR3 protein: CASSPTGSYEQYF
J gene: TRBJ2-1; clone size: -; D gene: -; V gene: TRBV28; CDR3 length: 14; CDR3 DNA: TGTGCCAGCAGCCCACCCGGGGACTACAATGAGCAGTTCTTC; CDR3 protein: CASSPPGDYNEQFF
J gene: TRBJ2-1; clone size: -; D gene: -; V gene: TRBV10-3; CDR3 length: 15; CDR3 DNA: TGTGCCATCAGTGCCTCTAGCGCCCATTACAATGAGCAGTTCTTC; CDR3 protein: CAISASSAHYNEQFF
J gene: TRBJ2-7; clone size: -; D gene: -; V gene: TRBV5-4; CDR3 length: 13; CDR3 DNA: TGTGCCAGCAGCTCAGGAACCTCCTACGAGCAGTACTTC; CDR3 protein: CASSSGTSYEQYF
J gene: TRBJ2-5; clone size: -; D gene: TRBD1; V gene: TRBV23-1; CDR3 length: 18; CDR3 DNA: TGCGCCAGCAGTCACCCGGACAGGGGACGTCCTATGGCGGAGACCCAGTACTTC; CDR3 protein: CASSHPDRGRPMAETQYF
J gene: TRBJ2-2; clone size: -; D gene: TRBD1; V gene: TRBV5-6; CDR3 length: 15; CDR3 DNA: TGTGCCAGCAGCTTCGGGACAGGGAACACCGGGGAGCTGTTTTTT; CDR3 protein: CASSFGTGNTGELFF
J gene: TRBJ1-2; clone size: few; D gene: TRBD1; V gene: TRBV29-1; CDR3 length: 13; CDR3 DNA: TGCAGCGTTGGACAGGGAGCTAACTATGGCTACACCTTC; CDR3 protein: CSVGQGANYGYTF
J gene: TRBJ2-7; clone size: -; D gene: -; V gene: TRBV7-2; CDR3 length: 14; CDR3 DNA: TGTGCCAGCAGCTTAGCGGGGGGGGCCACCGAGCAGTACTTC; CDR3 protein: CASSLAGGATEQYF
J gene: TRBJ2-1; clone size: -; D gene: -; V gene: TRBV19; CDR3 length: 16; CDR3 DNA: TGTGCCAGTAGTAGCCCAAAAGTGGGCTTGGATCACGAGCAGTTCTTC; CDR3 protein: CASSSPKVGLDHEQFF
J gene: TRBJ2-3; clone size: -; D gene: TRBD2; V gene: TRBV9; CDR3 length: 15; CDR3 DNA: TGTGCCAGCAGCGTAGTAGCGGGGGGCACAGATACGCAGTATTTT; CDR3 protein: CASSVVAGGTDTQYF
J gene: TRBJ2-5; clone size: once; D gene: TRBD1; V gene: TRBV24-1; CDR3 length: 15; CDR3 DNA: TGTGCCACCAGTGATCCGGACAGGGGTCAAGAGACCCAGTACTTC; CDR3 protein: CATSDPDRGQETQYF
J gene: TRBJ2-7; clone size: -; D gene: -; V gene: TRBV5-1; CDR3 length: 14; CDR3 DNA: TGCGCCAGCAGCTACCCACGACAGGATGGCGAGCAGTACTTC; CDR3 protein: CASSYPRQDGEQYF
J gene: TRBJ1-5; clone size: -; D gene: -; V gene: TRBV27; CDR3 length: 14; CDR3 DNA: TGTGCCAGCAGTTGGAACACAGGGCTCCAGCCCCAGCATTTT; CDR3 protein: CASSWNTGLQPQHF
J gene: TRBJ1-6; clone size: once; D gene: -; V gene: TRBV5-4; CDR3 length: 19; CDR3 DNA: TGTGCCAGCAGCTTGGTTTTCCGGGTTCGACGGTCCTATAATTCACCCCTCCACTTT; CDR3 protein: CASSLVFRVRRSYNSPLHF
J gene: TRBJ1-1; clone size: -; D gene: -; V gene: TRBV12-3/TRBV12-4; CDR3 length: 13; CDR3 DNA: TGTGCCAGCAGTTTCCCAGGGAACACTGAAGCTTTCTTT; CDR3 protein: CASSFPGNTEAFF
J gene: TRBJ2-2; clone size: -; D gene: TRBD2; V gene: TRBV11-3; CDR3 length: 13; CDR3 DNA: TGTGCCACCCGCGGGAGCGGGACCGGGGAGCTGTTTTTT; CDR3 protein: CATRGSGTGELFF
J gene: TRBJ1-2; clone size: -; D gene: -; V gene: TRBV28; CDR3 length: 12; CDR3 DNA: TGTGCCAGCACTTCCGGTGTGGATGGCTACACCTTC; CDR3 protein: CASTSGVDGYTF
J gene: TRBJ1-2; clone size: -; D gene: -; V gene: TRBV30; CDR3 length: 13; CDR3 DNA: TGTGCCTGGAGTGAGGCCGGGAGGTATGGCTACACCTTC; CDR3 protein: CAWSEAGRYGYTF
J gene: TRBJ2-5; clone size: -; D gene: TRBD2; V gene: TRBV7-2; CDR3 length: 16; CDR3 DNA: TGTGCCAGCAGCCTCGGACTAGCGGGGGGGCGGGAGACCCAGTACTTC; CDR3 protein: CASSLGLAGGRETQYF
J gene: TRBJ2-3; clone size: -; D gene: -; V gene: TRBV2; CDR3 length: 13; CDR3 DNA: TGTGCCAGCAGTGAAGAGTGGGCGGATACGCAGTATTTT; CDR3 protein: CASSEEWADTQYF
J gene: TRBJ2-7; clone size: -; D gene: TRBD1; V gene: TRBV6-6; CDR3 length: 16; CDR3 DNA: TGTGCCAGCAGTTACGGTAGACAGGGTTTATCCTACGAGCAGTACTTC; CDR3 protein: CASSYGRQGLSYEQYF
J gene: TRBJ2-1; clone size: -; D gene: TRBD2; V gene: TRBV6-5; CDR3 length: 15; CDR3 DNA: TGTGCCAGCAGTAAAACTAGCGGGGGGGCGGGTGAGCAGTTCTTC; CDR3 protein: CASSKTSGGAGEQFF
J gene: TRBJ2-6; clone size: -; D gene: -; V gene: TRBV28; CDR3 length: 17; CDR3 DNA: TGTGCCAGCACTGGGGCAGGGCTACTATCTGGGGCCAACGTCCTGACTTTC; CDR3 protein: CASTGAGLLSGANVLTF